A single sample is the source of the 16 T cell receptor beta chains below, sequenced in a study of regulatory T cells in long-lasting Graves disease. With iRepertoire HTBI primers and Arm-PCR of CDR3 regions, TCR beta libraries were built. TCRdb fed the multiplex PCR reads into MiXCR, producing one record per CDR3 protein. This sample carries a few hundred thousand distinct CDR3 sequences, roughly 25% of them seen once, and the ten largest clones take about 27%. Specified time point: persistent/refractory GD, antithyroid drugs over 5 years with positive TRAb. Extracted RNA from PBMCs served as the source of the TCR library. The source was peripheral blood mononuclear cells (PBMCs), collected when the disease was refractory, from a patient treated with antithyroid drugs. The receptors were gathered from a middle-aged woman with Graves disease.

The rearrangement uses TRBV6-4 and TRBJ2-2; a possible D gene is TRBD2 (5 bases). V was shortened by 1 base and J by 6 bases, with 9 bases between the two germline ends. Germline V lookup: CDR1 MRHNA, CDR2 SNTAGT. CDR3 size: 14 residues. CDR3 sequence: CASSDFSVSGELFF. The CDR3 DNA is TGTGCCAGCAGTGACTTTAGCGTTTCCGGGGAGCTGTTTTTT.

The chain joins TRBV5-8 to TRBJ2-7; possibly TRBD2 for D (5 bases). Trimming removed 1 base from V and 0 bases from J, with 11 bases in between. The CDR3 contains 15 residues. Germline CDR1 SGHTS, CDR2 YDEGEE. The CDR3 DNA follows: TGTGCCAGCAGCTTGAGCGGCGGGCACTCCTACGAGCAGTACTTC. It codes for CASSLSGGHSYEQYF. The whole variable domain, remainder taken from reference TRBV5-8 and TRBJ2-7, is EAGVTQSPTHLIKTRGQQATLRCSPISGHTSVYWYQQALGLGLQFLLWYDEGEERNRGNFPPRFSGRQFPNYSSELNVNALELEDSALYLCASSLSGGHSYEQYFGPGTRLTVT.

The chain joins TRBV20-1 to TRBJ2-2; D may be TRBD2 (6 bases). CDR1 is DFQATT and CDR2 is SNEGSKA in the germline V gene (reference sequence). Trimming left V 0 bases short and J 5 bases short, with 16 bases between. This CDR3 is built from 16 residues. The CDR3 here is CSARDGPGSVTGELFF. The CDR3 nucleotides read TGCAGTGCTAGAGATGGTCCCGGGAGTGTGACCGGGGAGCTGTTTTTT.

This rearrangement joins TRBV10-3 to TRBJ2-1, with D perhaps TRBD2 (6 bases). Germline loops: CDR1 ENHRY, CDR2 SYGVKD. The CDR3 has 14 residues. Trimming left V 11 bases short and J 4 bases short, with 18 bases between. The CDR3 sequence: CADRDSSTYNEQFF. CDR3 bases: TGTGCCGACCGGGACTCGTCAACGTACAATGAGCAGTTCTTC.

At least ten counts were recorded for this clonotype. The J gene is TRBJ2-5, the V gene TRBV29-1; D might be TRBD1 (6 bases). CDR3 length: 13 residues. The germline V gene has CDR1 SQVTM and CDR2 ANQGSEA. The V gene lost 4 bases and the J gene lost 2 bases, with 11 bases spanning the gap. CDR3 bases: TGCAGCGTTGTCGGCAGGGGACAAGAGACCCAGTACTTC. Its protein product is CSVVGRGQETQYF.

A few counts support this clonotype. The chain links TRBV5-1 to TRBJ2-5; no clear D. The germline CDR1 and CDR2 sequences are SGHRS and YFSETQ. The CDR3 sequence is 15 residues long. Trimming cost V 2 bases and J 1 base, with 12 bases left between them. The CDR3 DNA reads TGCGCCAGCAGCTTAAGGGCCAGCGCCCAAGAGACCCAGTACTTC. Translation gives CASSLRASAQETQYF.

The sample holds many counts of this clonotype. This sequence joins TRBV5-1 and TRBJ2-7; 12 nucleotides line up with TRBD1. Germline V gene data show CDR1 as SGHRS and CDR2 as YFSETQ. This CDR3 has 14 residues. The V segment lost 4 bases and the J segment 6 bases; nucleotides outside the gene matches: 5. The CDR3 DNA reads as TGCGCCAGCAGCCCCGGGACAGGGGGCCTCGAGCAGTACTTC. It specifies CASSPGTGGLEQYF.

This clonotype was recorded many times. The V gene is TRBV10-3, the J gene TRBJ2-5; D call uncertain. Germline CDR1 reads ENHRY; CDR2 reads SYGVKD. The CDR3 sequence is 12 residues long. V lost 5 bases to trimming and J lost 5 bases, with 9 bases between them. The CDR3 DNA reads as TGTGCCATCAGTTCCAGTTGGGAGACCCAGTACTTC. It specifies CAISSSWETQYF.

The rearrangement uses TRBV28 and TRBJ1-4; 7 bases match TRBD1. CDR3 length: 16 residues. Germline CDR1 and CDR2: MDHEN and SYDVKM. V was clipped by 1 base and J by 4 bases; unmatched bases: 6. The CDR3 loop reads CASSLFSGGRNEKLFF. As DNA, the CDR3 is TGTGCCAGCAGTTTATTTTCAGGGGGACGTAATGAAAAACTGTTTTTT.

This clonotype was seen only once. J is TRBJ1-1 and V is TRBV5-1; 8 bases align to TRBD1. Germline CDR1 SGHRS, CDR2 YFSETQ. The ends lost 5 bases at V and 1 base at J; junction bases unmatched: 13. CDR3 length: 17 amino acids. CDR3 sequence reads: CASRWNFQGARNTEAFF. In DNA, the CDR3 is TGCGCCAGCAGATGGAACTTCCAGGGGGCGCGGAACACTGAAGCTTTCTTT.

The gene calls are TRBV25-1 and TRBJ1-1; the D is unclear. The V end lost 3 bases, the J end lost 6 bases, and 11 bases lay between the germline ends. This CDR3 has 13 residues. Germline CDR1 and CDR2: MGHDK and SYGVNS. The CDR3 is CASSDPRRAEAFF. The CDR3 bases are TGTGCCAGCAGTGACCCCAGACGCGCTGAAGCTTTCTTT.

This clonotype was detected many times. The V and J genes are TRBV28 and TRBJ1-6; a weak D match, TRBD1 (5 bases). The V end was cut by 6 bases, the J end by 3 bases, with 15 bases between. The CDR3 is made up of 16 amino acids. CDR1 and CDR2 (germline): MDHEN, SYDVKM. The CDR3 loop is CASSPAGRIYNSPLHF. CDR3 nucleotides: TGTGCCAGCAGCCCAGCGGGACGGATCTATAATTCACCCCTCCACTTT.

This clonotype showed up many times. The chain links TRBV6-1 to TRBJ2-5; 8 positions match TRBD2. The CDR3 has 18 residues. The germline gives CDR1 MNHNS, CDR2 SASEGT. V lost 7 bases, J lost 2 bases, and 18 bases stayed unmatched. The CDR3 nucleotides are TGTGCCAGCAAACCCACGAGCCTAGCGGGCCTTGGTCAAGAGACCCAGTACTTC. Translating gives CASKPTSLAGLGQETQYF.

Comments on this clonotype: This may be a read error, as it is one base from a much larger clone. The genes are TRBV24-1 and TRBJ2-2; possibly TRBD2 for D (5 bases). The CDR3 is 15 residues long. The germline V gene has CDR1 KGHDR and CDR2 SFDVKD. The CDR3 nucleotides are TGTGCCACCAGTGATACGGGCCTCGTCACCGGGGAGCCGTTTTTT. Translated, it gives CATSDTGLVTGEPFF.

This rearrangement joins TRBV5-1 to TRBJ2-7; possibly TRBD2 for D (5 bases). This CDR3 has 13 residues. In germline, CDR1 is SGHRS, CDR2 YFSETQ. The V gene lost 5 bases and the J gene lost 0 bases, with 9 bases spanning the gap. The CDR3 loop is CASSSDPSYEQYF. The CDR3 coding sequence is TGCGCCAGCAGTAGCGACCCCTCCTACGAGCAGTACTTC.

This clonotype was recorded at least ten times. This chain uses TRBV28 with TRBJ2-7; 14 bases fit TRBD2. J lost 5 bases, V lost 3 bases, and 9 bases had no gene match. This CDR3 is built from 17 residues. CDR1 is MDHEN, CDR2 SYDVKM, per germline. CDR3 residues: CASSFGGTSGSLDEQYF. CDR3 in DNA: TGTGCCAGCAGTTTTGGGGGGACTAGCGGGAGTTTGGACGAGCAGTACTTC.